Following are 17 T cell receptor beta chains from one sample sequenced in a study of shared clonotypes between healthy human individuals. Sequenced by immunoSEQ multiplex PCR; TCRdb stores in-frame clones only, minus some. The table has approximately 1.5 million clones, approximately 98% seen once. The source material was naive CD4+ T cells sorted from blood. Subset specified: CD45RA+ positively selected. These receptors were collected from a man aged 25-40 years in good health.

V is TRBV19 and J is TRBJ2-7; D unresolved. This CDR3 is built from 14 residues. CDR1 and CDR2 (germline): LNHDA, SQIVND (reference sequence). V was shortened by 6 bases and J by 6 bases, with 18 bases between the two germline ends. The CDR3 is CASSLSDIALEQYF. Here the CDR3 DNA reads TGTGCCAGTAGCCTATCTGACATCGCCCTCGAGCAGTACTTC.

As regards this clone: At the DNA level, this CDR3 is encoded by other sequences in the same sample as well. This chain joins TRBV20-1 and TRBJ2-7; D is unresolved. V was pared by 5 bases and J by 3 bases, with 8 bases between. Germline lookup yields CDR1 DFQATT and CDR2 SNEGSKA (reference sequence). This CDR3 has 11 residues. The CDR3 is CSASLSYEQYF. The CDR3 DNA sequence: TGCAGTGCTTCCCTCAGCTACGAGCAGTACTTC.

The J gene is TRBJ1-2, the V gene TRBV6-6; 9 nucleotides match TRBD1. Germline values: CDR1 MNHNY, CDR2 SVGAGI (reference sequence). The CDR3 contains 15 residues. J was trimmed by 8 bases and V by 1 base; bases with no gene match: 8. The CDR3 DNA follows: TGTGCCAGCAGTTACTGGAAACGGGACAGGGACGGCTACACCTTC. Translating it yields CASSYWKRDRDGYTF.

This clone has a single count. The chain joins TRBV6-6 to TRBJ2-7, with a weak D call TRBD1 (6 bases). This CDR3 contains 12 residues. Germline V gene sequence: CDR1 MNHNY, CDR2 SVGAGI (reference sequence). V shed 5 bases and J shed 7 bases, with 12 bases lying between them. The CDR3 loop is CASSRLQGEQYF. CDR3 in DNA: TGTGCCAGCAGTCGACTACAGGGTGAGCAGTACTTC.

The chain combines TRBV9 with TRBJ2-1, with D uncertain. Per germline, CDR1 SGDLS and CDR2 YYNGEE. The CDR3 sequence is 13 residues long. V was trimmed by 3 bases and J by 7 bases, leaving 11 bases between them. DNA for the CDR3: TGTGCCAGCAGCGGGAAGGTTTATAATGAGCAGTTCTTC. Translated: CASSGKVYNEQFF.

The gene calls are TRBV4-1 and TRBJ2-7; D may be TRBD1 or TRBD2 (7 bases each). The CDR3 sequence is 19 residues long. Germline loops: CDR1 MGHRA, CDR2 YSYEKL. The V and J ends lost 4 bases and 1 base respectively, with 26 bases between them. DNA of the CDR3: TGCGCCAGCAGCCGAAAGAGCGGGGTTGGACAGGTGGGGTCCTACGAGCAGTACTTC. This encodes CASSRKSGVGQVGSYEQYF.

In regard to this clone: Additional DNA sequences in this sample encode the identical CDR3. The chain couples TRBV6-5 to TRBJ1-1, with TRBD1 matching 7 bases. This CDR3 comprises 11 residues. The germline CDR1 and CDR2 sequences are MNHEY and SVGAGI. Trimming cost V 3 bases and J 11 bases; bases outside gene matches: 3. The CDR3 here is CASSYTGVAFF. The CDR3 region has the DNA TGTGCCAGCAGTTATACAGGGGTGGCTTTCTTT.

This rearrangement joins TRBV18 to TRBJ2-7, with 7 bases identical to TRBD1. The CDR3 is made up of 19 amino acids. Germline values: CDR1 KGHSH, CDR2 LQKENI. Trimming at V came to 1 base and at J to 3 bases, leaving 18 bases not matched to a gene. CDR3 region: CASSPLPLTTTGMDYEQYF. In DNA, the CDR3 is TGTGCCAGCTCACCACTGCCTCTTACGACGACAGGGATGGACTACGAGCAGTACTTC.

The chain links TRBV28 to TRBJ2-1; D is unresolved. Germline CDR1 reads MDHEN; CDR2 reads SYDVKM. V was cut by 6 bases and J by 6 bases, with 12 bases left in between. The CDR3 spans 13 residues. The CDR3 reads CASRSPLGNEQFF. The CDR3 nucleotides are TGTGCCAGCAGATCCCCGCTTGGCAATGAGCAGTTCTTC.

This clone was detected only once. This chain links TRBV28 with TRBJ2-1; 12 bases align to TRBD2. Germline V CDR1 and CDR2: MDHEN, SYDVKM. The CDR3 has 16 amino acids. V lost 6 bases, J lost 3 bases, and 6 bases stayed unmatched. CDR3: CASRTPGLAGYNEQFF. Here the CDR3 DNA reads TGTGCCAGCAGAACGCCGGGACTAGCGGGCTACAATGAGCAGTTCTTC.

The chain uses TRBV28 and TRBJ2-7, with 8 bases matching TRBD1. Trimming at V came to 6 bases and at J to 4 bases, leaving 2 bases not matched to a gene. The germline CDR1 and CDR2 sequences are MDHEN and SYDVKM. The CDR3 spans 12 residues. CDR3 coding DNA: TGTGCCAGCAGGGGACAGGTTTACGAGCAGTACTTC. Translation gives CASRGQVYEQYF.

The chain joins TRBV7-9 to TRBJ2-3, with D perhaps TRBD2 (6 bases). Germline V gene sequence: CDR1 SEHNR, CDR2 FQNEAQ (reference sequence). V dropped 4 bases and J dropped 5 bases, with 13 bases sitting between them. The CDR3 consists of 14 residues. The CDR3 DNA follows: TGTGCCAGCAGCTCCCTTGGGGGGTTAGATACGCAGTATTTT. This gives the protein CASSSLGGLDTQYF.

This rearrangement joins TRBV15 to TRBJ1-1; no reliable D call. Deletions cut 3 bases from V and 1 base from J, with 9 bases between. The CDR3 totals 14 residues. Germline CDR1 and CDR2: LNHNV and YYDKDF (reference sequence). The CDR3 reads CATSRQAGNTEAFF. CDR3 DNA sequence: TGTGCCACCAGCAGGCAGGCTGGGAACACTGAAGCTTTCTTT.

J is TRBJ1-2 and V is TRBV30, with TRBD1 matching over 9 bases. V was pared by 5 bases and J by 2 bases, with 3 bases of the junction left unmatched. Germline V CDR1 and CDR2: GTSNPN, SVGIG (reference sequence). The CDR3 runs 13 residues. CDR3 amino acids: CAWAGQGNYGYTF. CDR3 in DNA: TGTGCCTGGGCGGGACAGGGCAACTATGGCTACACCTTC.

About this clone itself: Other DNA sequences in the sample encode the same CDR3. The V call is TRBV5-1, the J call TRBJ2-5; D is unresolved. Germline V gene lookup returns CDR1 SGHRS and CDR2 YFSETQ. This CDR3 comprises 13 residues. Trimming left V 0 bases short and J 2 bases short, with 5 bases between. The CDR3 sequence is CASSLAIQETQYF. The CDR3 bases are TGCGCCAGCAGCTTGGCCATACAAGAGACCCAGTACTTC. Based on the CDR3 plus reference TRBV5-1 and TRBJ2-5, the full variable domain is KAGVTQTPRYLIKTRGQQVTLSCSPISGHRSVSWYQQTPGQGLQFLFEYFSETQRNKGNFPGRFSGRQFSNSRSEMNVSTLELGDSALYLCASSLAIQETQYFGPGTRLLVL.

This chain links TRBV10-3 with TRBJ1-5, with 10 bases fitting TRBD1. Germline CDR1 ENHRY, CDR2 SYGVKD. With 6 bases clipped from V and 2 bases from J, the junction kept 4 bases outside the gene matches. There are 15 residues in the CDR3. The CDR3 nucleotides read TGTGCCATCAGCTCCGGGACAGGGGGCAATCAGCCCCAGCATTTT. This sequence encodes CAISSGTGGNQPQHF.

The chain has TRBV27 and TRBJ2-7; possible D gene TRBD1, 6 bases. From germline, CDR1 is MNHEY and CDR2 SMNVEV (reference sequence). V shed 2 bases and J shed 3 bases, with 8 bases lying between them. This CDR3 spans 13 amino acids. Written as DNA, the CDR3 is TGTGCCAGCAGTTTAATACAGGGCTACGAGCAGTACTTC. This sequence encodes CASSLIQGYEQYF.